These T cell receptor beta chains were read from a single sample in a study of control samples from healthy donors and cancer patients. Measured with immunoSEQ multiplex PCR; TCRdb has only the in-frame clones, and not every one. The sample yields fewer than 150,000 clones, around 90% seen once. Sequenced sample: blood. The source of these receptors is a man in his late teens or twenties in good health. Both conserved end residues are part of each CDR3. A D gene is named only where the DNA matches it firmly. Clone size is shown for a subset of rows, as once, few, many or a class of expanded clone.

>TRBV11-2|TRBJ2-1|.|.
CASSYRLAGTPSYNEQFF
TGTGCCAGCAGCTACAGACTCGCCGGGACCCCGTCTTACAATGAGCAGTTCTTC
>TRBV9|TRBJ1-5|.|.
CASSVRGEWNQPQHF
TGTGCCAGCAGCGTACGAGGGGAATGGAATCAGCCCCAGCATTTT
>TRBV5-1|TRBJ2-2|.|.
CASSFRSGELFF
TGCGCCAGCAGCTTCAGATCCGGGGAGCTGTTTTTT
>TRBV6-2/TRBV6-3|TRBJ2-5|once|.
CASSSREAETQYF
TGTGCCAGCAGTTCTAGAGAGGCAGAGACCCAGTACTTC
>TRBV4-3|TRBJ2-3|once|.
CASSRQAVEATQYF
TGCGCCAGCAGTCGACAGGCGGTAGAGGCAACGCAGTATTTT
>TRBV15|TRBJ2-2|.|.
CATSREPPPNTGELFF
TGTGCCACCAGCAGAGAACCCCCCCCGAACACCGGGGAGCTGTTTTTT
>TRBV2|TRBJ1-5|.|.
CASTQGQGNQPQHF
TGTGCCAGCACCCAGGGGCAGGGCAATCAGCCCCAGCATTTT
>TRBV7-9|TRBJ2-2|once|.
CASSFRQDTGELFF
TGTGCCAGCAGCTTTAGACAGGATACCGGGGAGCTGTTTTTT
>TRBV9|TRBJ2-3|.|.
CASSVGAFGTDTQYF
TGTGCCAGCAGCGTAGGGGCCTTTGGGACAGATACGCAGTATTTT
>TRBV3-1/TRBV3-2|TRBJ1-2|.|.
CASSQWRGQGNGYTF
TGTGCCAGCAGCCAATGGAGGGGCCAGGGGAATGGCTACACCTTC
>TRBV18|TRBJ2-7|few|TRBD1
CASSPKGEGANEQYF
TGTGCCAGCTCACCCAAGGGAGAGGGGGCGAATGAGCAGTACTTC